This T cell receptor beta chain was obtained from a study of response to subunit inactivated influenza vaccine. Study-wide results and limits: That few new T cells are recruited by each seasonal influenza vaccination was the authors' suggestion.

V lost 6 bases to trimming and J lost 7 bases, with 13 bases between them. The CDR3 length is 13 residues. MiXCR, applied by TCRdb to the RT-PCR reads, yields one record per CDR3 protein. The data contain about half a million distinct CDR3 sequences, approximately 9.9% of them singletons. This clonotype was detected ten times or more. Its specificity is unknown. The sequence was obtained from a man aged 45-60 years who received an inactivated influenza vaccine. The gene calls are TRBV12-3 or TRBV12-4 and TRBJ1-5; D is unclear. Sequenced here: PBMCs from blood, sampled around seven weeks after vaccination. This CDR3 is CASSEGVGQPQHF. The CDR3 DNA reads TGTGCCAGCAGCGAGGGAGTCGGGCAGCCCCAGCATTTT.